Listed here are 4 T cell receptor beta chains from one sample, sequenced in a study of somatic mutations in cytotoxic T cells in rheumatoid arthritis. The assay was immunoSEQ multiplex PCR, and TCRdb's table has in-frame clones only and misses some. The sample shows about 20,000 clones, over 70% of them seen only once. Sequenced input: CD8+ T cells sorted from blood. All receptors come from a man in his sixties in good health.

This clone occurred a few times. The rearrangement joins TRBV5-6 to TRBJ2-5, with 11 bases identical to TRBD2. The CDR3 extends over 16 amino acids. The V and J ends lost 2 bases and 5 bases, in that order; junction bases with no gene match: 8. CDR1 and CDR2 (germline): SGHDT, YYEEEE. The CDR3 region is CASSFSSGGAGETQYF. In DNA form, the CDR3 reads TGTGCCAGCAGCTTCAGTAGCGGGGGGGCTGGGGAGACCCAGTACTTC.

V gene TRBV14 combines with J gene TRBJ2-5; tentative D call: TRBD2 (6 bases). The CDR3 has 16 residues. The germline V gene encodes CDR1 SGHDN and CDR2 FVKESK. V lost 4 bases and J lost 0, with 15 bases in between. Here the CDR3 DNA reads TGTGCCAGCAGCCTCCTCGGGGGAGACCACCAAGAGACCCAGTACTTC. Its protein product is CASSLLGGDHQETQYF.

By share, this clone ranks as medium-sized. The V call is TRBV5-1, the J call TRBJ1-3; D perhaps matches TRBD1 (6 bases). CDR1 SGHRS and CDR2 YFSETQ come from the germline V gene. The CDR3 spans 14 residues. The V end lost 2 bases, the J end lost 3 bases, and 9 bases lay between the germline ends. In nucleotides, the CDR3 is TGCGCCAGCAGCTTAAAGGGGGATGGAAACACCATATATTTT. This codes for CASSLKGDGNTIYF.

This rearrangement joins TRBV5-6 to TRBJ1-1, with a weak D call TRBD1 (5 bases). Germline CDR1 reads SGHDT; CDR2 reads YYEEEE. V was cut by 4 bases and J by 10 bases, with 20 bases left in between. This CDR3 comprises 14 residues. The CDR3 coding sequence is TGTGCCAGCAGCCCCCCGCGGGGGAAGTTTTTAGCTTTCTTT. It specifies CASSPPRGKFLAFF.